Listed below are T cell receptor beta chains from one sample, sequenced in a study of a mutant IDH1 vaccine in newly diagnosed glioma. TCRdb keeps only in-frame clones here, not all; method: immunoSEQ multiplex PCR. The table lists about 60,000 clones, more than 80% of them singletons. For these receptors, no antigen is known. The sample consisted of PBMCs, taken from a glioma patient whose treatment included an IDH1 peptide vaccine. The receptors stem from a man in his forties with glioma. Each CDR3 is given with its conserved first and last residue. The order of the fields is D gene, clone size, J gene, V gene, CDR3 DNA, CDR3 protein. A D gene is named only where the DNA matches it firmly. Where a row states a size, it is once, few, many or the class of an expanded clone; other rows omit it.

d_gene: -; abundance: -; j_gene: TRBJ2-7; v_gene: TRBV19; CDR3nt: TGTGCCAGTAGTATGGCGGCAGGGTGGCCCCACGAGCAGTACTTC; CDR3aa: CASSMAAGWPHEQYF
d_gene: -; abundance: -; j_gene: TRBJ2-6; v_gene: TRBV19; CDR3nt: TGTGCCAGTAGTATAATTGGTGGCTCTGGGGCCAACGTCCTGACTTTC; CDR3aa: CASSIIGGSGANVLTF
d_gene: -; abundance: -; j_gene: TRBJ1-3; v_gene: TRBV27; CDR3nt: TGTGCCAGCAGGGGGGGCGCGGGAGCAGGAAACACCATATATTTT; CDR3aa: CASRGGAGAGNTIYF
d_gene: -; abundance: -; j_gene: TRBJ2-3; v_gene: TRBV19; CDR3nt: TGTGCCACTGCCTGGAGAGGGGGGAGGGCCTTTACAGATACGCAGTATTTT; CDR3aa: CATAWRGGRAFTDTQYF
d_gene: -; abundance: -; j_gene: TRBJ1-2; v_gene: TRBV5-5; CDR3nt: TGTGCCAGCAGCTTGGCACAGTCGTATGGCTACACCTTC; CDR3aa: CASSLAQSYGYTF
d_gene: TRBD2; abundance: -; j_gene: TRBJ2-7; v_gene: TRBV27; CDR3nt: TGTGCCAGCAGACCACTGACGCGACTAGCAGACTACGAGCAGTACTTC; CDR3aa: CASRPLTRLADYEQYF
d_gene: -; abundance: -; j_gene: TRBJ2-3; v_gene: TRBV5-1; CDR3nt: TGCGCCAGCAGATCCGGGGGGCAGGGTGCAGTAGATACGCAGTATTTT; CDR3aa: CASRSGGQGAVDTQYF
d_gene: TRBD1; abundance: -; j_gene: TRBJ1-2; v_gene: TRBV19; CDR3nt: TGTGCCAGTAGTACCCCGGGACAGGACTATGGCTACACCTTC; CDR3aa: CASSTPGQDYGYTF
d_gene: -; abundance: -; j_gene: TRBJ2-3; v_gene: TRBV2; CDR3nt: TGTGCCAGCAGTCCCAGCGGAGTGGGTACAGATACGCAGTATTTT; CDR3aa: CASSPSGVGTDTQYF
d_gene: TRBD1; abundance: few; j_gene: TRBJ1-1; v_gene: TRBV19; CDR3nt: TGTGCCAGTACCAAAGGGGGCAGTATGAACACTGAAGCTTTCTTT; CDR3aa: CASTKGGSMNTEAFF
d_gene: -; abundance: -; j_gene: TRBJ2-2; v_gene: TRBV5-1; CDR3nt: TGCGCCAGCAGCTTAGCTAAGACAGAAATCTACACCGGGGAGCTGTTTTTT; CDR3aa: CASSLAKTEIYTGELFF
d_gene: -; abundance: once; j_gene: TRBJ1-1; v_gene: TRBV28; CDR3nt: TGTGCCAGCAGATTTTTCGGGGGTCTGAGGGACACTGAAGCTTTCTTT; CDR3aa: CASRFFGGLRDTEAFF
d_gene: TRBD2; abundance: -; j_gene: TRBJ2-2; v_gene: TRBV5-1; CDR3nt: TGCGCCAGCAGCCTAGGACTAGCGGGAGACACCGGGGAGCTGTTTTTT; CDR3aa: CASSLGLAGDTGELFF
d_gene: -; abundance: few; j_gene: TRBJ1-1; v_gene: TRBV7-7; CDR3nt: TGTGCTAGCAGCTTACACAGCAACACTGAAGCTTTCTTT; CDR3aa: CASSLHSNTEAFF
d_gene: TRBD1; abundance: -; j_gene: TRBJ1-1; v_gene: TRBV6-1; CDR3nt: TGTGCCAGCAGTGTAAGGACAGGGGGCGGTGAAGCTTTCTTT; CDR3aa: CASSVRTGGGEAFF
d_gene: TRBD1; abundance: -; j_gene: TRBJ1-5; v_gene: TRBV30; CDR3nt: TGTGCCTGGTCGGGACAGGGGGACAATCAGCCCCAGCATTTT; CDR3aa: CAWSGQGDNQPQHF
d_gene: -; abundance: -; j_gene: TRBJ2-7; v_gene: TRBV6-1; CDR3nt: TGTGCCAGCAGGGTCACAGGGCCCTCTCCCTACGAGCAGTACTTC; CDR3aa: CASRVTGPSPYEQYF
d_gene: -; abundance: -; j_gene: TRBJ2-5; v_gene: TRBV4-1; CDR3nt: TGCGCCAGCAGCCAAGATCCCGCAGAGACCCAGTACTTC; CDR3aa: CASSQDPAETQYF
d_gene: -; abundance: -; j_gene: TRBJ2-6; v_gene: TRBV4-3; CDR3nt: TGCGCCAGCAGCCAAGATGTTAGCTCTGGGGCCAACGTCCTGACTTTC; CDR3aa: CASSQDVSSGANVLTF
d_gene: TRBD1; abundance: few; j_gene: TRBJ2-1; v_gene: TRBV15; CDR3nt: TGTGCCACCAGCAGAGGGGACAGGGAACCCAATGAGCAGTTCTTC; CDR3aa: CATSRGDREPNEQFF
d_gene: -; abundance: -; j_gene: TRBJ2-1; v_gene: TRBV19; CDR3nt: TGTGCCAGTAGTTACAGCGGTAGCTCCTACAATGAGCAGTTCTTC; CDR3aa: CASSYSGSSYNEQFF
d_gene: -; abundance: once; j_gene: TRBJ2-5; v_gene: TRBV5-1; CDR3nt: TGCGCCAGCAGCCCCATCCTTAGGGGAGGTGAAGAGACCCAGTACTTC; CDR3aa: CASSPILRGGEETQYF
d_gene: -; abundance: -; j_gene: TRBJ1-2; v_gene: TRBV6-5; CDR3nt: TGTGCCAGCAGTCGTGCGGGGAACTATGGCTACACCTTC; CDR3aa: CASSRAGNYGYTF
d_gene: -; abundance: -; j_gene: TRBJ2-7; v_gene: TRBV6-5; CDR3nt: TGTGCCAGCAGTTACTCACCGGACAGCTCCTACGAGCAGTACTTC; CDR3aa: CASSYSPDSSYEQYF
d_gene: TRBD1; abundance: -; j_gene: TRBJ1-2; v_gene: TRBV7-6; CDR3nt: TGTGCCAGCGGCTCGAGGGGGCTAGGCTACACCTTC; CDR3aa: CASGSRGLGYTF
d_gene: -; abundance: -; j_gene: TRBJ2-7; v_gene: TRBV11-3; CDR3nt: TGTGCCAGCAGCTTATACGGGAGCTCCTACGAGCAGTACTTC; CDR3aa: CASSLYGSSYEQYF
d_gene: -; abundance: -; j_gene: TRBJ2-1; v_gene: TRBV2; CDR3nt: TGTGCCAGCACCGTTCGGGACTACAATGAGCAGTTCTTC; CDR3aa: CASTVRDYNEQFF
d_gene: -; abundance: -; j_gene: TRBJ2-7; v_gene: TRBV19; CDR3nt: TGTGCCAGTAGTATGACTCGGGACGAGCAGTACTTC; CDR3aa: CASSMTRDEQYF
d_gene: -; abundance: -; j_gene: TRBJ1-1; v_gene: TRBV7-2; CDR3nt: TGTGCCAGCAGCTTACAATCTAACACTGAAGCTTTCTTT; CDR3aa: CASSLQSNTEAFF
d_gene: -; abundance: -; j_gene: TRBJ2-6; v_gene: TRBV5-6; CDR3nt: TGTGCCAGCAGCTTGGGGCAGGATGTCTCCTCTGGGGCCAACGTCCTGACTTTC; CDR3aa: CASSLGQDVSSGANVLTF
d_gene: -; abundance: -; j_gene: TRBJ1-6; v_gene: TRBV5-1; CDR3nt: TGCGCCAGCAGCGTAAACAGGGAAAGGAATTCACCCCTCCACTTT; CDR3aa: CASSVNRERNSPLHF
d_gene: TRBD1; abundance: -; j_gene: TRBJ1-1; v_gene: TRBV4-3; CDR3nt: TGCGCCAGCAGCCAGGGGGCAGGGGGTGGAACTGAAGCTTTCTTT; CDR3aa: CASSQGAGGGTEAFF
d_gene: TRBD2; abundance: -; j_gene: TRBJ2-7; v_gene: TRBV6-5; CDR3nt: TGTGCCAGCAGCCGGCTAGCGGAGGGCCGAGAGCAGTACTTC; CDR3aa: CASSRLAEGREQYF
d_gene: -; abundance: once; j_gene: TRBJ1-2; v_gene: TRBV7-2; CDR3nt: TGTGCCAGCAGCTCAGGACAGAGATTGAGTGGCTACACCTTC; CDR3aa: CASSSGQRLSGYTF
d_gene: -; abundance: once; j_gene: TRBJ2-5; v_gene: TRBV28; CDR3nt: TGTGCCAGCAGTTTAACGGCAGGGCCCCCGTACTTC; CDR3aa: CASSLTAGPPYF
d_gene: -; abundance: -; j_gene: TRBJ1-6; v_gene: TRBV4-2; CDR3nt: TGTGCCAGCAGTACGAAACCGGGACTCGATAATTCACCCCTCCACTTT; CDR3aa: CASSTKPGLDNSPLHF
d_gene: -; abundance: -; j_gene: TRBJ2-7; v_gene: TRBV6-5; CDR3nt: TGTGCCAGCAGTTATGGGTACCCCTCCTACGAGCAGTACTTC; CDR3aa: CASSYGYPSYEQYF
d_gene: TRBD1; abundance: -; j_gene: TRBJ1-1; v_gene: TRBV5-4; CDR3nt: TGTGCCAGCAGCTTGGTGGTGACAGGGGGCACTGAAGCTTTCTTT; CDR3aa: CASSLVVTGGTEAFF
d_gene: TRBD2; abundance: -; j_gene: TRBJ2-7; v_gene: TRBV5-1; CDR3nt: TGCGCCAGCAGCCCGCGACTAGCGGGTATTAGCTCCTACGAGCAGTACTTC; CDR3aa: CASSPRLAGISSYEQYF
d_gene: TRBD2; abundance: once; j_gene: TRBJ2-2; v_gene: TRBV10-2; CDR3nt: TGCGCCAGCAGGACTAGCGGGAGTCCGGGGGAGCTGTTTTTT; CDR3aa: CASRTSGSPGELFF
d_gene: TRBD1; abundance: -; j_gene: TRBJ2-7; v_gene: TRBV5-1; CDR3nt: TGCGCCAGCAGCTTGGAGGGGGCCTCTGATGAGCAGTACTTC; CDR3aa: CASSLEGASDEQYF
d_gene: -; abundance: -; j_gene: TRBJ1-5; v_gene: TRBV4-3; CDR3nt: TGCGCCAGCAGCCACGGACAGTCAGATCAGCCCCAGCATTTT; CDR3aa: CASSHGQSDQPQHF
d_gene: -; abundance: -; j_gene: TRBJ1-2; v_gene: TRBV10-2; CDR3nt: TGCGCCAGCAGTGAGGGCAGGGATCCCTATGGCTACACCTTC; CDR3aa: CASSEGRDPYGYTF
d_gene: -; abundance: -; j_gene: TRBJ2-1; v_gene: TRBV10-2; CDR3nt: TGCGCCAGTTTCAGGGGGGGGGATAGCTCCTACAATGAGCAGTTCTTC; CDR3aa: CASFRGGDSSYNEQFF
d_gene: -; abundance: few; j_gene: TRBJ1-5; v_gene: TRBV27; CDR3nt: TGTGCCAGCAGCCGCGACCCCCTGGGACAGCCCCAGCATTTT; CDR3aa: CASSRDPLGQPQHF
d_gene: -; abundance: medium-sized; j_gene: TRBJ1-1; v_gene: TRBV5-1; CDR3nt: TGCGCCAGCACCCCCGGCAGGGGACGGAACACTGAAGCTTTCTTT; CDR3aa: CASTPGRGRNTEAFF
d_gene: -; abundance: -; j_gene: TRBJ2-7; v_gene: TRBV18; CDR3nt: TGTGCCAGCTCACAGGCAGGGAGCTACGAGCAGTACTTC; CDR3aa: CASSQAGSYEQYF
d_gene: -; abundance: -; j_gene: TRBJ2-3; v_gene: TRBV5-1; CDR3nt: TGCGCCAGCAGCATTCGGACTCGCACAGATACGCAGTATTTT; CDR3aa: CASSIRTRTDTQYF
d_gene: -; abundance: -; j_gene: TRBJ1-3; v_gene: TRBV13; CDR3nt: TGTGCCAGCAGCTTAGACCTCTCGGGAGGAAACACCATATATTTT; CDR3aa: CASSLDLSGGNTIYF
d_gene: TRBD2; abundance: -; j_gene: TRBJ2-5; v_gene: TRBV6-4; CDR3nt: TGTGCCAGCAGTGACGAGACTAGCGTACAAGAGACCCAGTACTTC; CDR3aa: CASSDETSVQETQYF
d_gene: TRBD1; abundance: -; j_gene: TRBJ1-3; v_gene: TRBV11-2; CDR3nt: TGTGCCAGCAGCTTAGAGCAGGGGGCGTCTGGAAACACCATATATTTT; CDR3aa: CASSLEQGASGNTIYF
d_gene: -; abundance: -; j_gene: TRBJ1-1; v_gene: TRBV11-3; CDR3nt: TGTGCCAGCAGCTTAGAAGGGGGCACTGAAGCTTTCTTT; CDR3aa: CASSLEGGTEAFF